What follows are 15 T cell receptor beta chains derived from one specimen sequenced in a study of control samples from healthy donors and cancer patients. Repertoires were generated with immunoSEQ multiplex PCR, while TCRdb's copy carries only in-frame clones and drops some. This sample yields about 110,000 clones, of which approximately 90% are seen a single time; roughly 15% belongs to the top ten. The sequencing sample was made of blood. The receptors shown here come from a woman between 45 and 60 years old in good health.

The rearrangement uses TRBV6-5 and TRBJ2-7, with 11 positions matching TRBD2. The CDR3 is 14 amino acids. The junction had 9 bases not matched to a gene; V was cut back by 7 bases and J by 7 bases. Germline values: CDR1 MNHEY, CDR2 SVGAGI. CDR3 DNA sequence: TGTGCCAGCATTAAGAGACTAGCGGGACCGGAGCAGTACGTC. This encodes CASIKRLAGPEQYV.

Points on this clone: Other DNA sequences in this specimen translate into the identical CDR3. The CDR3 loop reads CASSPGTVNTEAFF. The CDR3 coding sequence is TGTGCCAGCTCACCCGGGACGGTGAACACTGAAGCTTTCTTT. V usage is TRBV18 and J usage is TRBJ1-1, with D possibly matching TRBD1 (5 bases). Germline V gene sequence: CDR1 KGHSH, CDR2 LQKENI. CDR3 length equals 14 residues. V dropped 3 bases and J dropped 0 bases, with 8 bases sitting between them.

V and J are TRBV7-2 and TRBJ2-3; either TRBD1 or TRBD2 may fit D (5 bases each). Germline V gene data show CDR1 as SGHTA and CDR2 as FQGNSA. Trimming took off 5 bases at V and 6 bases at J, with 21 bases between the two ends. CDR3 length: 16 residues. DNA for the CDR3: TGTGCCAGCAGCCTAGAGGGGCCCTCGTGGTACGATACGCAGTATTTT. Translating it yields CASSLEGPSWYDTQYF.

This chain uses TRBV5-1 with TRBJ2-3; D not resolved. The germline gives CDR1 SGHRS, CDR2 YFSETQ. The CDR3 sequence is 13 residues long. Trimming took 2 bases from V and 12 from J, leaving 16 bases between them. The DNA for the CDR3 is TGCGCCAGCAGCTTATCGATGGCGGCCTCACAGTATTTT. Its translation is CASSLSMAASQYF.

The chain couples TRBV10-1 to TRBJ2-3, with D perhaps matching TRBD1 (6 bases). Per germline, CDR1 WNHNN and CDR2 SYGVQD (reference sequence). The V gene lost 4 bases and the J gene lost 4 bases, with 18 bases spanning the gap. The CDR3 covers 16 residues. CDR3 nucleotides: TGCGCCAGCAGTGGCTATGGGACCAGGGGCCCAGATACGCAGTATTTT. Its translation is CASSGYGTRGPDTQYF.

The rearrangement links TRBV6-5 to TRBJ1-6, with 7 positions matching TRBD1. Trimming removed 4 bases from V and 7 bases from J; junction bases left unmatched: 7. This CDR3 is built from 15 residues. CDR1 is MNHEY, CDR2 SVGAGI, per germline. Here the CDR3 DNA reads TGTGCCAGCAGTTCCGGGACAGCCCAGAATTCACCCCTCCACTTT. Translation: CASSSGTAQNSPLHF.

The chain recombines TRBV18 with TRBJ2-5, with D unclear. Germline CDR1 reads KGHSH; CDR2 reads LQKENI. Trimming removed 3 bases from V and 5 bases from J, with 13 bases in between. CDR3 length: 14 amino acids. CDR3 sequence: CASSPQAFEETQYF. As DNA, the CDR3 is TGTGCCAGCTCACCCCAAGCGTTCGAGGAGACCCAGTACTTC.

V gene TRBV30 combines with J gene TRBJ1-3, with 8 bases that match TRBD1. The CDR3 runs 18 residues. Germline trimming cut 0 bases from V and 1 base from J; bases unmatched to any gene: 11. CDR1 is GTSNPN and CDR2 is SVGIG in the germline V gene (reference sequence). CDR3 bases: TGTGCCTGGAGTGTACTTGGACAGGGCTCAGTATCTGGAAACACCATATATTTT. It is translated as CAWSVLGQGSVSGNTIYF. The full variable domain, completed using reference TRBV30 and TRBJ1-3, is SQTIHQWPATLVQPVGSPLSLECTVEGTSNPNLYWYRQAAGRGLQLLFYSVGIGQISSEVPQNLSASRPQDRQFILSSKKLLLSDSGFYLCAWSVLGQGSVSGNTIYFGEGSWLTVV.

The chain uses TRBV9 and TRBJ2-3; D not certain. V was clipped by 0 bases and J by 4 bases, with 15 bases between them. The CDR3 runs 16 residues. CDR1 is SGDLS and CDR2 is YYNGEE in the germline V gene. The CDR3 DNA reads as TGTGCCAGCAGCGTAGCGCGCGGTAATTTCGCAGATACGCAGTATTTT. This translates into CASSVARGNFADTQYF. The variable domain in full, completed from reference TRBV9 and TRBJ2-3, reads DSGVTQTPKHLITATGQRVTLRCSPRSGDLSVYWYQQSLDQGLQFLIQYYNGEERAKGNILERFSAQQFPDLHSELNLSSLELGDSALYFCASSVARGNFADTQYFGPGTRLTVL.

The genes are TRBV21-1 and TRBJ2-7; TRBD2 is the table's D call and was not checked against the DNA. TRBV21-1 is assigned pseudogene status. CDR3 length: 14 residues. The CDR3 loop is CASRTSGRSYEQYV. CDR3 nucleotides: TGTGCATCAAGGACTAGCGGGAGATCCTACGAGCAGTACGTC.

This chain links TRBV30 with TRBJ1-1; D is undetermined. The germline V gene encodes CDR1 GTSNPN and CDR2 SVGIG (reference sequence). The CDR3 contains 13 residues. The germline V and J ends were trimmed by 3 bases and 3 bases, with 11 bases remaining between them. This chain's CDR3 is CAWSLDRHTEAFF. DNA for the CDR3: TGTGCCTGGAGCTTAGACCGACACACTGAAGCTTTCTTT.

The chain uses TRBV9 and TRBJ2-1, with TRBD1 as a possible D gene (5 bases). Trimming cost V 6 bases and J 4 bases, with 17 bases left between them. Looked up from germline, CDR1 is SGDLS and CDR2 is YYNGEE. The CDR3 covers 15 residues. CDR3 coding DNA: TGTGCCAGCAACTTAGTCGGACAAACATACAATGAGCAGTTCTTC. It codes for CASNLVGQTYNEQFF.

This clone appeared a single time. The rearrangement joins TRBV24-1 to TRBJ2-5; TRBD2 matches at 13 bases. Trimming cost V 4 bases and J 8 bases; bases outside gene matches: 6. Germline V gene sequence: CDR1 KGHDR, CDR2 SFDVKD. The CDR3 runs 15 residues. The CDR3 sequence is CATSETSGRAPTQYF. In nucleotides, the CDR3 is TGTGCCACCAGTGAAACTAGCGGGAGGGCCCCCACCCAGTACTTC.

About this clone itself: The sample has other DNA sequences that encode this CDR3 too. For the CDR3, the DNA is TGTGCCAGCAGCTTAGGTCAGCGCTACACCTTC. Translating it yields CASSLGQRYTF. The chain employs TRBV7-2 and TRBJ1-2; no reliable D call. Trimming removed 1 base from V and 9 bases from J, with 6 bases in between. The CDR3 loop spans 11 amino acids. The germline CDR1 and CDR2 sequences are SGHTA and FQGNSA.

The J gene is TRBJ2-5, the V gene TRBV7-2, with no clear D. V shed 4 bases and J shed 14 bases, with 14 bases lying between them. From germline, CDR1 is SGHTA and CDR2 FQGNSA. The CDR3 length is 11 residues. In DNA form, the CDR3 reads TGTGCCAGCAGCTCCCTCAGCCGCCCCTACTTC. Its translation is CASSSLSRPYF.